This is a list of T cell receptor beta chains from one sample in a study of PD-L1 blockade in urothelial cancer. TCRdb keeps only in-frame clones here, not all; method: immunoSEQ multiplex PCR. The data contain around 20,000 clones, 88% of them singletons. This specimen was PBMCs, taken around atezolizumab (anti-PD-L1) treatment. The receptors stem from a man aged 45 to 65 with urothelial cancer. Both conserved end residues are part of each CDR3. D genes are given only for firm matches. The size entry is marked missing in some rows and otherwise reads once, few, many or a size class.

NA TRBJ1-2 TRBV7-9 14 TRBD1 CASSLTGGAYGYTF TGTGCCAGCAGCTTAACAGGGGGAGCCTATGGCTACACCTTC
NA TRBJ1-2 TRBV9 14 TRBD1 CASSVGTESYGYTF TGTGCCAGCAGCGTCGGGACAGAAAGCTATGGCTACACCTTC
few TRBJ2-3 TRBV7-8 18 NA CASSQIGELFVRTDTQYF TGTGCCAGCAGCCAGATTGGGGAGTTGTTTGTTCGCACAGATACGCAGTATTTT
NA TRBJ1-1 TRBV5-1 14 NA CASSLVEMNTEAFF TGCGCCAGCAGCTTGGTAGAAATGAACACTGAAGCTTTCTTT
NA TRBJ2-7 TRBV11-2 16 NA CASSYPLPGQGYEQYF TGTGCCAGCAGCTATCCCCTTCCGGGACAAGGTTACGAGCAGTACTTC
NA TRBJ1-1 TRBV5-8 14 NA CASSSPERQTEAFF TGTGCCAGCAGCTCCCCAGAGAGACAAACTGAAGCTTTCTTT
NA TRBJ1-3 TRBV9 13 TRBD1 CASSTDRADTIYF TGTGCCAGCAGCACGGACAGGGCTGACACCATATATTTT
NA TRBJ2-1 TRBV28 17 TRBD2 CASLTPGSGGPSREQFF TGTGCCAGCCTAACCCCCGGGTCGGGAGGTCCTTCTAGGGAGCAGTTCTTC
few TRBJ1-6 TRBV5-1 14 NA CASIPKSNNSPLHF TGCGCCAGTATTCCGAAGAGCAATAATTCACCCCTCCACTTT
NA TRBJ2-2 TRBV11-2 15 NA CASRSYRVTPGELFF TGTGCCAGCAGATCATACAGGGTGACCCCTGGGGAGCTGTTTTTT
NA TRBJ2-5 TRBV18 17 TRBD1 CASFTRRQGKARETQYF TGTGCCAGCTTCACCAGGCGACAGGGTAAGGCCAGAGAGACCCAGTACTTC
once TRBJ1-2 TRBV11-2 12 NA CASSANNYGYTF TGTGCCAGCAGCGCGAATAACTATGGCTACACCTTC
NA TRBJ1-1 TRBV2 12 NA CASHRGNTEAFF TGTGCCAGCCATAGAGGGAACACTGAAGCTTTCTTT
once TRBJ2-3 TRBV29-1 12 NA CSVDSGGGTQYF TGCAGCGTTGATTCGGGGGGCGGGACGCAGTATTTT
NA TRBJ2-5 TRBV11-2 15 NA CASSLATGMRETQYF TGTGCCAGCAGCTTAGCCACAGGGATGAGGGAGACCCAGTACTTC
NA TRBJ1-3 TRBV30 15 NA CAWSLQRARGNTIYF TGTGCCTGGAGTCTCCAGAGGGCGCGTGGAAACACCATATATTTT
NA TRBJ1-1 TRBV5-1 14 NA CASSFGGALTEAFF TGCGCCAGCAGCTTTGGCGGGGCTTTGACTGAAGCTTTCTTT
NA TRBJ1-1 TRBV25-1 13 NA CASLSQGGAEAFF TGTGCCAGCTTATCTCAGGGAGGGGCTGAAGCTTTCTTT
few TRBJ1-1 TRBV6-6 13 NA CASSYLGNTEAFF TGTGCCAGCAGTTATCTCGGGAACACTGAAGCTTTCTTT
NA TRBJ2-7 TRBV13 15 NA CASSLGFAGSYEQYF TGTGCCAGCAGCTTAGGCTTTGCGGGCTCCTACGAGCAGTACTTC
NA TRBJ2-7 TRBV19 12 NA CASSIDNYEQYF TGTGCCAGTAGTATAGACAACTACGAGCAGTACTTC
few TRBJ2-7 TRBV2 16 TRBD1 CASSVGPGQGSYEQYF TGTGCCAGCAGTGTAGGGCCGGGACAGGGATCCTACGAGCAGTACTTC
NA TRBJ2-3 TRBV5-6 17 TRBD2 CASSLAPREFRTDTQYF TGTGCCAGCAGCTTGGCCCCGCGGGAGTTCCGCACAGATACGCAGTATTTT
NA TRBJ2-7 TRBV7-9 13 NA CASSFPRGNEQYF TGTGCCAGCAGCTTCCCAAGGGGGAACGAGCAGTACTTC
NA TRBJ1-2 TRBV30 12 NA CAWSVRHVSYTF TGTGCCTGGAGTGTACGACATGTCAGCTACACCTTC
NA TRBJ2-3 TRBV5-4 18 NA CASSLIGRGAQSTDTQYF TGTGCCAGCAGCTTGATCGGTCGGGGGGCCCAAAGCACAGATACGCAGTATTTT
NA TRBJ2-1 TRBV9 14 NA CASSVNSQHNEQFF TGTGCCAGCAGCGTAAACAGCCAGCACAATGAGCAGTTCTTC
once TRBJ2-5 TRBV5-6 14 TRBD2 CASSLAWGGETQYF TGTGCCAGCAGCTTGGCCTGGGGGGGGGAGACCCAGTACTTC
NA TRBJ1-1 TRBV6-6 13 TRBD1 CASSYQGGTEAFF TGTGCCAGCAGTTACCAGGGGGGCACTGAAGCTTTCTTT
NA TRBJ1-3 TRBV7-9 16 NA CASSRDRNYQGNTIYF TGTGCCAGCAGCCGCGACAGAAACTATCAAGGAAACACCATATATTTT
NA TRBJ2-1 TRBV27 18 NA CASSLSGTILGGMNEQFF TGTGCCAGCAGTTTATCGGGGACTATTTTAGGGGGAATGAATGAGCAGTTCTTC
once TRBJ2-1 TRBV6-4 15 TRBD2 CASSVLAGDYNEQFF TGTGCCAGCAGTGTACTAGCGGGGGACTACAATGAGCAGTTCTTC
NA TRBJ2-1 TRBV19 14 TRBD2 CASRAGAGYNEQFF TGTGCCAGTAGAGCGGGAGCGGGTTACAATGAGCAGTTCTTC
few TRBJ1-5 TRBV19 14 NA CASSIIRGGQPQHF TGTGCCAGTAGTATTATCAGGGGCGGTCAGCCCCAGCATTTT
NA TRBJ2-7 TRBV27 13 TRBD2 CAIRGRAVTEQYF TGTGCCATCCGAGGGAGGGCGGTTACCGAGCAGTACTTC
NA TRBJ2-1 TRBV11-2 16 TRBD2 CASSPQRGIPYNEQFF TGTGCCAGCAGCCCTCAGCGGGGGATACCATACAATGAGCAGTTCTTC
few TRBJ2-1 TRBV7-9 14 TRBD1 CASTDWDRHNEQFF TGTGCCAGCACCGATTGGGACAGACACAATGAGCAGTTCTTC
NA TRBJ2-2 TRBV18 16 TRBD1 CASSPQGQGSTGELFF TGTGCCAGCTCACCACAAGGACAGGGTAGCACCGGGGAGCTGTTTTTT
NA TRBJ1-4 TRBV5-6 14 TRBD1 CASRPTGADEKLFF TGTGCCAGCAGGCCAACAGGGGCTGATGAAAAACTGTTTTTT